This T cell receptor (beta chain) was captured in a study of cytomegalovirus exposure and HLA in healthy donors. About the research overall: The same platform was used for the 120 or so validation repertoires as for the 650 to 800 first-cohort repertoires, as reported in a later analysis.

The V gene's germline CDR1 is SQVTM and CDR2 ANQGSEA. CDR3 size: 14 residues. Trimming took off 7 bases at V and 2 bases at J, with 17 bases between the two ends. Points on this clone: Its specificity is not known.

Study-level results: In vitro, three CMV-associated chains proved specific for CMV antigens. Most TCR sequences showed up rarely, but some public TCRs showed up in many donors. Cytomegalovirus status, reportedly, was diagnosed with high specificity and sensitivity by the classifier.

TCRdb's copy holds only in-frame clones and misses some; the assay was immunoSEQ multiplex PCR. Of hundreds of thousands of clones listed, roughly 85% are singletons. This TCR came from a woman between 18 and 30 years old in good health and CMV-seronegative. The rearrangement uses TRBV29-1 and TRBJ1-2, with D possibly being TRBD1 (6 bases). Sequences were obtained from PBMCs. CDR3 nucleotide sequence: TGCAGCGCCGAGAAACAGGGAGCAAACTATGGCTACACCTTC. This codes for CSAEKQGANYGYTF.